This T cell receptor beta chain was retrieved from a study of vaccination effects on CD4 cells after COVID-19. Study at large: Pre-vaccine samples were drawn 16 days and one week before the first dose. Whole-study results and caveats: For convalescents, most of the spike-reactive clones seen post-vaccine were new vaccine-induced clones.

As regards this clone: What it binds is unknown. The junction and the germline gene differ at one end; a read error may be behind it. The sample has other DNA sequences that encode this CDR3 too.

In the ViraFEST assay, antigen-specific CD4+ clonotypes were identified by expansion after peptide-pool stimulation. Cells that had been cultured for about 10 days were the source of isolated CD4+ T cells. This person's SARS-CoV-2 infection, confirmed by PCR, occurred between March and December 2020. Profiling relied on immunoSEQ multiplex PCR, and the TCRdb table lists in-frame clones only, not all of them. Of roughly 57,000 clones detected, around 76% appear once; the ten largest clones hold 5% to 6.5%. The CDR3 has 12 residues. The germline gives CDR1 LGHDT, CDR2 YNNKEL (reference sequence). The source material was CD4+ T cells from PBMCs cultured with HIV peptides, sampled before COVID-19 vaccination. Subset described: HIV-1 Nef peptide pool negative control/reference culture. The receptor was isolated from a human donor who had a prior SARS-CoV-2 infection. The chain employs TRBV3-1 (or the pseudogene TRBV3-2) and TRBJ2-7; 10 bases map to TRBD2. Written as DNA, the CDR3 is TGTGCCAGCAGCCAAGCCGGGACTAGCGTTTGCTTC. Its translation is CASSQAGTSVCF.